The text below deals with one T cell receptor (beta chain). This specimen belongs to a study of control samples from healthy donors and cancer patients. Measured with immunoSEQ multiplex PCR; TCRdb has only the in-frame clones, and not every one. This sample yields 150,000 to 200,000 clones, of which about 94% are seen a single time; 8.5% belongs to the top ten. The CDR3 is 15 amino acids. V dropped 1 base and J dropped 0 bases, with 9 bases sitting between them. The germline V gene has CDR1 LGHDT and CDR2 YNNKEL (reference sequence). The sequenced material came from blood. The chain carries TRBV3-1 (or the pseudogene TRBV3-2) and TRBJ1-2; D unresolved. This clonotype was obtained from a middle-aged woman in good health. CDR3 amino acids: CASSQVGRANYGYTF. The CDR3, as DNA: TGTGCCAGCAGCCAAGTGGGTAGAGCTAACTATGGCTACACCTTC.